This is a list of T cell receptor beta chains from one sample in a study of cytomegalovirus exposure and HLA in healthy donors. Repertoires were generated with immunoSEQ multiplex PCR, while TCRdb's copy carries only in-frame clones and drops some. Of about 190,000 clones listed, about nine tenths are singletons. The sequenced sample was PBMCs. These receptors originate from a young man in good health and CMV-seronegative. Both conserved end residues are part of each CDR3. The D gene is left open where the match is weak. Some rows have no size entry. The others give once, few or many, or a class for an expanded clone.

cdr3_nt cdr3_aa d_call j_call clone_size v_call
TGTGCCAGCAGTGATGTGCAGGGGGGATTGGGCCGCGCTGAAGCTTTCTTT CASSDVQGGLGRAEAFF TRBD1 TRBJ1-1 - TRBV2
TGTGCCACCGGAGTAACTAGCGGGGGCAGTTCGAACCAGTTCTTC CATGVTSGGSSNQFF TRBD2 TRBJ2-1 - TRBV25-1
TGTGCCAGCAGCCGGACCGGGACAGGGGGCTACGAGCAGTACTTC CASSRTGTGGYEQYF TRBD1 TRBJ2-7 - TRBV28
TGTGCCAGCAGCCAAGATGAGTCCTACTCCTACGAGCAGTACTTC CASSQDESYSYEQYF - TRBJ2-7 - TRBV14
TGTGCCAGCAGCCCTGACAGGACTCCTACCGGCGAGCAGTACTTC CASSPDRTPTGEQYF - TRBJ2-7 - TRBV5-5
TGTGCCAGTAGCCGAGGACAGTTCACAGATACGCAGTATTTT CASSRGQFTDTQYF - TRBJ2-3 few TRBV19
TGTGCCAGCAGTCCTACACGGAGCTCCTACGAGCAGTACTTC CASSPTRSSYEQYF - TRBJ2-7 - TRBV28
TGTGCCGTTGAGGGGGCCCCCGTCGGGGAGCTGTTTTTT CAVEGAPVGELFF TRBD1 TRBJ2-2 - TRBV6-1
TGTGCCAGCAGGCCTCTCCCGGGACTAGCGGGATACCACGAGCAGTACTTC CASRPLPGLAGYHEQYF TRBD2 TRBJ2-7 once TRBV27
TGTGCCAGCAGCTTAGCAGCCTACGAGCAGTACTTC CASSLAAYEQYF - TRBJ2-7 - TRBV11-2
TGTGCCATCAGTGATTACAAGCCCGGGAGGCTAGGATTGGTAGAGACCCAGTACTTC CAISDYKPGRLGLVETQYF TRBD2 TRBJ2-5 - TRBV10-3
TGTGCCAGCAGCTTACTCGGGGAGACCCAGTACTTC CASSLLGETQYF - TRBJ2-5 - TRBV7-9
TGCGCCAGCAGCTTGGAGATAATTGGGGGCGCCGGCTACACCTTC CASSLEIIGGAGYTF - TRBJ1-2 - TRBV5-1
TGTGCCAGCAGCTTGTGGCATTTTGGCTACACCTTC CASSLWHFGYTF - TRBJ1-2 - TRBV5-6
TGTGCCAGCAGTTTAGGCAAGTTCGCGGGAGCAGTAGATACGCAGTATTTT CASSLGKFAGAVDTQYF TRBD2 TRBJ2-3 - TRBV27
TGTGCCAGCTTACGCCCAGGGGAGAGAGGCGAGCAGTACTTC CASLRPGERGEQYF - TRBJ2-7 - TRBV28
TGTGCCAGCAGGGGCAGAAACACCGGGGAGCTGTTTTTT CASRGRNTGELFF - TRBJ2-2 - TRBV13
TGTGCCAGCAGCTTATTCGGGACAGGGGAATACACCGGGGAGCTGTTTTTT CASSLFGTGEYTGELFF TRBD1 TRBJ2-2 few TRBV11-3
TGTGCCAGCAGTGAGGCTGGTAGTAACGGGGACACAGATACGCAGTATTTT CASSEAGSNGDTDTQYF - TRBJ2-3 few TRBV6-4
TGCGCCAGCAGCTTGCGGGGGGTAGATGAAAAACTGTTTTTT CASSLRGVDEKLFF - TRBJ1-4 - TRBV5-1
TGTGCCAGCAGTAGACTGGGCAGGGGAGGGCGGGAGGGCCTTCTCTCTGGGGCCAACGTCCTGACTTTC CASSRLGRGGREGLLSGANVLTF TRBD2 TRBJ2-6 few TRBV28
TGCGCCAGCAGCGTGGGGGTTGGGGGGGGCTACAATGAGCAGTTCTTC CASSVGVGGGYNEQFF TRBD2 TRBJ2-1 - TRBV5-1
TGTGCCAGCAGCTCAAGTGGGGCCCCGGGTGGCTACACCTTC CASSSSGAPGGYTF - TRBJ1-2 - TRBV28
TGCGCCAGCAGGGCTGACAGGGAAGCTTTCTTT CASRADREAFF - TRBJ1-1 - TRBV5-1
TGTGCCAGCAGCTTAGGACAGAACTATGGCTACACCTTC CASSLGQNYGYTF - TRBJ1-2 - TRBV11-2
TGTTCCAGCAGCTTAACCCGAGCCACCGGGGAGCTGTTTTTT CSSSLTRATGELFF - TRBJ2-2 - TRBV7-9
TGTGCCAGCTCATCCCGTTCGGACACCGGGGAGCTGTTTTTT CASSSRSDTGELFF - TRBJ2-2 - TRBV18
TGTGCCAGCGACCCTCAACAGGGGGCGTTCTACGAGCAGTACTTC CASDPQQGAFYEQYF TRBD1 TRBJ2-7 - TRBV28
TGTGCCAGCTCACAAGGAGAAAATCAGCCCCAGCATTTT CASSQGENQPQHF - TRBJ1-5 - TRBV18
TGTGCCAGCAGCGACGGGACTAGTAAAGCCAGCGAGCAGTACTTC CASSDGTSKASEQYF TRBD2 TRBJ2-7 once TRBV9
TGTGCCAGCAGCTTGGCTAAAGGGGCGTCGGGCAATCAGCCCCAGCATTTT CASSLAKGASGNQPQHF - TRBJ1-5 - TRBV5-6
TGTGCCAGCAGTTTGAACCTATGGGGCGAGACCCAGTACTTC CASSLNLWGETQYF - TRBJ2-5 - TRBV7-9
TGTGCCAGCAGCCTCAGGGGCACCGGGGAGCTGTTTTTT CASSLRGTGELFF - TRBJ2-2 - TRBV7-8
TGCGCCAGCAGCTTGCAGGGGCGGGCACCCCTCCACTTT CASSLQGRAPLHF - TRBJ1-6 - TRBV5-1